This section outlines one T cell receptor (beta chain) sequence together with its context. Its antigen is not known. TCRdb passed the 5' RACE reads through MiXCR, listing each CDR3 protein once. The data contain around 90,000 distinct CDR3 sequences, about 13% of them seen just once; the ten biggest clones take up about 29%. The data originate from a study of T-cell memory formation after mild COVID-19. General observations from the study: A subset of responding clones appeared in pre-infection memory, suggesting cross-reactive memory joined. The CD4+ clones that contracted clustered mainly within CM and EM, and the CD8+ clones concentrated in EMRA.

The CDR3 is made up of 15 amino acids. The V gene lost 0 bases and the J gene lost 4 bases, with 12 bases spanning the gap. Germline values: CDR1 LGHNA, CDR2 YSLEER. This receptor was identified in an adult woman who had mild COVID-19 (a few samples of this study predate the infection). Cell type and time point are not known. The sample taken for sequencing was PBMCs or a T cell subset sorted from them (not recorded which). The chain employs TRBV4-3 and TRBJ2-5; possible D gene TRBD2, 6 bases. For the CDR3, the DNA is TGCGCCAGCAGCCAAGATCATGGAGCGGGAGAGACCCAGTACTTC. It yields the protein CASSQDHGAGETQYF.